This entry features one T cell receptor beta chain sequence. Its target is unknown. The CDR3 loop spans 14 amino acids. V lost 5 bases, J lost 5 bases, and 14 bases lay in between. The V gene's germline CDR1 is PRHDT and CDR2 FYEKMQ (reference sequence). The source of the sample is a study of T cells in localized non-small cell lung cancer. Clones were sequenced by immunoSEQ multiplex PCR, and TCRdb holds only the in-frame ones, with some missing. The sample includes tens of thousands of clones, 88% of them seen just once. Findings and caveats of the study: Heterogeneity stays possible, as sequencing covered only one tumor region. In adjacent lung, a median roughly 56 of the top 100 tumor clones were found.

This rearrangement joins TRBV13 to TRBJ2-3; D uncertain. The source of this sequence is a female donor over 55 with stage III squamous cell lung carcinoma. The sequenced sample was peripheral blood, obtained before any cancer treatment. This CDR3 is CASSPSPLGDTQYF. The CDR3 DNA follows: TGTGCCAGCAGCCCCTCACCCCTGGGAGATACGCAGTATTTT.